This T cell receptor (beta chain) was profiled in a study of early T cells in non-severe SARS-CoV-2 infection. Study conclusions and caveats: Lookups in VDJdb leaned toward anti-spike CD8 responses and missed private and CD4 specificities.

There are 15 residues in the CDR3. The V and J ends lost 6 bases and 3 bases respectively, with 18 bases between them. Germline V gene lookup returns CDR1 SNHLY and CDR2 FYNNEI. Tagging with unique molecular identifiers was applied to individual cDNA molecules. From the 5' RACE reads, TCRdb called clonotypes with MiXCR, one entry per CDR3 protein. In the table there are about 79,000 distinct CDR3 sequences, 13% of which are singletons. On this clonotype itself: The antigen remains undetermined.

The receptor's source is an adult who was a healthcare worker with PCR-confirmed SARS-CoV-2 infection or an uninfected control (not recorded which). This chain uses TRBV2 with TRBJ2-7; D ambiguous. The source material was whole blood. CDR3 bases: TGTGCCAGCAGAGAGAAAGGTTACGGTAACTACGAGCAGTACTTC. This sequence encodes CASREKGYGNYEQYF.